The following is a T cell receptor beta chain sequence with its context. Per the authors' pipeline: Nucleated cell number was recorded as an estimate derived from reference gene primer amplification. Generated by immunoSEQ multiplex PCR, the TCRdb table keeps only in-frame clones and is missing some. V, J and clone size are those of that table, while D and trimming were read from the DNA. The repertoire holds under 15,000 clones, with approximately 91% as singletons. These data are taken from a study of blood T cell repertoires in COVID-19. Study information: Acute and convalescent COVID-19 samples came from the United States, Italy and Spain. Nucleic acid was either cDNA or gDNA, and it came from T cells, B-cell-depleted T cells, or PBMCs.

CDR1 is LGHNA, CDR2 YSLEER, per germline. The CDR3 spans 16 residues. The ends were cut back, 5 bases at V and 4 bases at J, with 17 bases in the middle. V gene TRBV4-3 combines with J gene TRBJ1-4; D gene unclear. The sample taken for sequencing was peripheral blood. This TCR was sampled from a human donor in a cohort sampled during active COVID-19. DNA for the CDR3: TGCGCCAGCAGCAGGAGGACGGCTGCGGGTAATGAAAAACTGTTTTTT. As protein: CASSRRTAAGNEKLFF.